Sequencing of this TCR beta chain was carried out in a study of blood T cells in healthy people across ages. Study-wide results and limits: The unsorted PBMCs prevented any conclusive comparison of naive versus antigen-experienced cells. As age increased, TCR beta diversity per million T cells fell in a roughly linear fashion.

A second roughly 6 to 12 cycle PCR used barcoded and J-beta primers. TCRdb re-called the 5' RACE reads through MiXCR, storing one row per CDR3 protein. The sample lists 1,800,000 or so distinct CDR3 sequences; about two fifths were seen once. Isolation recovered at least 7 million PBMCs from every sample. As to this clonotype: Its target is not known.

The CDR3 is 15 amino acids. The J segment lost 0 bases and the V segment lost 7 bases, leaving 8 bases of the junction unmatched. The TCR comes from a human donor in good health. The specimen was blood. The rearrangement uses TRBV12-3 or TRBV12-4 and TRBJ1-2; 7 bases agree with TRBD1. The CDR3 region has the DNA TGTGCCAGCACCCTGACAGGGAGAGCTAACTATGGCTACACCTTC. Its translation: CASTLTGRANYGYTF.